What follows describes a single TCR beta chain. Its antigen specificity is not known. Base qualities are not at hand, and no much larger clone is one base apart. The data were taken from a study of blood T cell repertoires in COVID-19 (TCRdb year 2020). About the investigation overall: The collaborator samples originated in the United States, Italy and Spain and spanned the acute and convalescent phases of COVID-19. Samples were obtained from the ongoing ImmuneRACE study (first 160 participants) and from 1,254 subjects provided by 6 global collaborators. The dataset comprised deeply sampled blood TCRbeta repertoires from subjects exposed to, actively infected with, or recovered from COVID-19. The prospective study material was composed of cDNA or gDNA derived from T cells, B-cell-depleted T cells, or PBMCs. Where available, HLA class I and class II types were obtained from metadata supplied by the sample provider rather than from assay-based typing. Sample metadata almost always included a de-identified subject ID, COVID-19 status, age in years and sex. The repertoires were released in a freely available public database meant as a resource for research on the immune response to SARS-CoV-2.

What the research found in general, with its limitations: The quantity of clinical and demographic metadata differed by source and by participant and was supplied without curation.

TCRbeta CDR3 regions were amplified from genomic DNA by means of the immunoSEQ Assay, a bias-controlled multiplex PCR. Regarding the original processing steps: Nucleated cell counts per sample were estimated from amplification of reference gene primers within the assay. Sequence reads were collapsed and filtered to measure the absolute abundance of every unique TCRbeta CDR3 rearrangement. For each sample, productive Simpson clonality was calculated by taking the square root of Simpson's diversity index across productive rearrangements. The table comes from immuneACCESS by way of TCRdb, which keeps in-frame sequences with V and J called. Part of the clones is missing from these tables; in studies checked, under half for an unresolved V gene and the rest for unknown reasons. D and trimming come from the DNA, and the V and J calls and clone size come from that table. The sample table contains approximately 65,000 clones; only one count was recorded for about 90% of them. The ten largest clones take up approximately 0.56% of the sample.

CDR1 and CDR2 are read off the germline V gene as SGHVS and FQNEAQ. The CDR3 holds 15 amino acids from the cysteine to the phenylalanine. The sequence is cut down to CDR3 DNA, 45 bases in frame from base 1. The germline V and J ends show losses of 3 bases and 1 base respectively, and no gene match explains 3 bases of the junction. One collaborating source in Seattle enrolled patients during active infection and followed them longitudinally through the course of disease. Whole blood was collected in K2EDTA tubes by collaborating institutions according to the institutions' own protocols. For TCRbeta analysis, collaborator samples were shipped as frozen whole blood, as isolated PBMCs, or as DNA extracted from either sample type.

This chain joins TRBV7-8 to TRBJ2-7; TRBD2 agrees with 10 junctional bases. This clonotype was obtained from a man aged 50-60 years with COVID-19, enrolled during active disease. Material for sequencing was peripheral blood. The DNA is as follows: TGTGCCAGCAGCTTCGGGACTAGCGCATCCTACGAGCAGTACTTC. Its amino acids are CASSFGTSASYEQYF.